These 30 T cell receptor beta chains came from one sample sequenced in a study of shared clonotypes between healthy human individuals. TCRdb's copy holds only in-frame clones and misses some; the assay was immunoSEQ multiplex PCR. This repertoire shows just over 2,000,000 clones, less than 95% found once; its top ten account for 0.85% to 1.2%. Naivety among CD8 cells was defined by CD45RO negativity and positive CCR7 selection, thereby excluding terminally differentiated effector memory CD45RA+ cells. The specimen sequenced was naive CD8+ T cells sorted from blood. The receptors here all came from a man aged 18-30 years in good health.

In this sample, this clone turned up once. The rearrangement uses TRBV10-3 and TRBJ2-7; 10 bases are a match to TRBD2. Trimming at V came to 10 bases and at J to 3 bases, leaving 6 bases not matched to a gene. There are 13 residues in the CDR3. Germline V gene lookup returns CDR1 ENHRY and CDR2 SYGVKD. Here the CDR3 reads CASQTSGRYEQYF. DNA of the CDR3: TGTGCCAGCCAGACTAGCGGGCGCTACGAGCAGTACTTC.

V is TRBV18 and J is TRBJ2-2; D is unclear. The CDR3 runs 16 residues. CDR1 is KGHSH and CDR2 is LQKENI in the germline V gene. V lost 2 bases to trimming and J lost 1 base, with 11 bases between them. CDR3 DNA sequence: TGTGCCAGCTCACCAGCCTTAAACTTGAACACCGGGGAGCTGTTTTTT. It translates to CASSPALNLNTGELFF.

The CDR3 here is CASSLGPGGQETQYF. The CDR3 nucleotides are TGCGCCAGCAGCTTAGGCCCAGGGGGCCAAGAGACCCAGTACTTC. V is TRBV5-1 and J is TRBJ2-5; 7 positions match TRBD1. The germline V gene encodes CDR1 SGHRS and CDR2 YFSETQ. V dropped 2 bases and J dropped 1; count of bases not matched to a gene: 5. The CDR3 loop spans 15 amino acids.

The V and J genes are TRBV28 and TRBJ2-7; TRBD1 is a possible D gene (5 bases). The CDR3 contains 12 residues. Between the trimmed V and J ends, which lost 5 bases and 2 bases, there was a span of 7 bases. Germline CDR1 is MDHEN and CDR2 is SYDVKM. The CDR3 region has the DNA TGTGCCAGCAGTCACAGGACCTACGAGCAGTACTTC. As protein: CASSHRTYEQYF.

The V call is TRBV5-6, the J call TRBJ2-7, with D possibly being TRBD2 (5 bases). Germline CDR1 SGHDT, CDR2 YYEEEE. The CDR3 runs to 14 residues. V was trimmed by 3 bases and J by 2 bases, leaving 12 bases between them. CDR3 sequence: CASSSPWRAYEQYF. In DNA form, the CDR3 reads TGTGCCAGCAGCTCCCCCTGGCGGGCCTACGAGCAGTACTTC.

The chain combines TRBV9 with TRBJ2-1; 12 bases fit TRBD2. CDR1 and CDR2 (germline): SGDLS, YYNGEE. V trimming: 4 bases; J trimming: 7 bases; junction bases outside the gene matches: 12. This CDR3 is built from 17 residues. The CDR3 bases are TGTGCCAGCAGCCCATTATCGACTAGCGGGGGTGGGAATGAGCAGTTCTTC. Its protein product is CASSPLSTSGGGNEQFF.

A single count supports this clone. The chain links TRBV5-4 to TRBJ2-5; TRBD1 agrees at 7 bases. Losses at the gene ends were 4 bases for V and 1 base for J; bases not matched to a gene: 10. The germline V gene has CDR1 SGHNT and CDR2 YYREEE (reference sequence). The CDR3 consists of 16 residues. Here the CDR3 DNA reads TGTGCCAGCAGCCCATTCGACAGGGCCTTCCAAGAGACCCAGTACTTC. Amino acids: CASSPFDRAFQETQYF.

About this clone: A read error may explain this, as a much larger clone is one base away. This chain's CDR3 is CASNDRGSYEQYF. As DNA, the CDR3 is TGTGCCAGCAACGACAGGGGCTCCTACGAGCAGTACTTC. The chain links TRBV6-5 to TRBJ2-7; 8 nucleotides line up with TRBD1. The CDR3 consists of 13 residues. Germline CDR1 MNHEY, CDR2 SVGAGI. Trimming cost V 7 bases and J 0 bases; bases outside gene matches: 2.

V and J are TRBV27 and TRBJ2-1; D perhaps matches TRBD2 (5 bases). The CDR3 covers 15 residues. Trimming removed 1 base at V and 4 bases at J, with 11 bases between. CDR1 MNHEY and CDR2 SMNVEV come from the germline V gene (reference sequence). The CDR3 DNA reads TGTGCCAGCAGTTTATTTGAGCGGAGGTACAATGAGCAGTTCTTC. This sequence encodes CASSLFERRYNEQFF.

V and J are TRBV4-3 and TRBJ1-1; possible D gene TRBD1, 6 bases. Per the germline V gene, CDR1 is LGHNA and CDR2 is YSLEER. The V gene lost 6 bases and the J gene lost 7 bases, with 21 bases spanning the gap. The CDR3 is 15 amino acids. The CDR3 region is CASRATTGFVVEAFF. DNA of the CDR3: TGCGCCAGCAGGGCTACTACAGGGTTCGTGGTTGAAGCTTTCTTT.

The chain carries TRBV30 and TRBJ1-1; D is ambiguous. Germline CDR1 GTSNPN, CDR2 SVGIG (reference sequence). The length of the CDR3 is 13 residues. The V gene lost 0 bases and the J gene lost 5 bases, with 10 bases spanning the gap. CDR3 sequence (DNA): TGTGCCTGGAGTGTAGCTCCGGGTACTGAAGCTTTCTTT. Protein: CAWSVAPGTEAFF. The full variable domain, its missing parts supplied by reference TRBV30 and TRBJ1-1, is SQTIHQWPATLVQPVGSPLSLECTVEGTSNPNLYWYRQAAGRGLQLLFYSVGIGQISSEVPQNLSASRPQDRQFILSSKKLLLSDSGFYLCAWSVAPGTEAFFGQGTRLTVV.

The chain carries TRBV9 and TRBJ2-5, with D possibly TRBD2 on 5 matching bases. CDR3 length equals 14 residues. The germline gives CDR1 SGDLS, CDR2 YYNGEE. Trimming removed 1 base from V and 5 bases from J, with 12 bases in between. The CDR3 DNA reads TGTGCCAGCAGCGTAAGCGGAACGACGGAGACCCAGTACTTC. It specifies CASSVSGTTETQYF.

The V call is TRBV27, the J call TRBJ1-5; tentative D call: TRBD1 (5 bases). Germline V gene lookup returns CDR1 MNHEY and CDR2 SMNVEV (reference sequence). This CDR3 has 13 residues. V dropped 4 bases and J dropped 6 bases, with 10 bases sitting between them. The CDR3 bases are TGTGCCAGCAGTTGGGACCCCGGTCAGCCCCAGCATTTT. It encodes CASSWDPGQPQHF.

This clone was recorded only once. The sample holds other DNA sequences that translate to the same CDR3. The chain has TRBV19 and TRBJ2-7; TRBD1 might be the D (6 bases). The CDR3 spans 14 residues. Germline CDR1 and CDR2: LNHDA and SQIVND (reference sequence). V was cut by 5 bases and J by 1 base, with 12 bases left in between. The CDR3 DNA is TGTGCCAGTAGTCCGGACAGCTCTTCCTACGAGCAGTACTTC. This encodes CASSPDSSSYEQYF.

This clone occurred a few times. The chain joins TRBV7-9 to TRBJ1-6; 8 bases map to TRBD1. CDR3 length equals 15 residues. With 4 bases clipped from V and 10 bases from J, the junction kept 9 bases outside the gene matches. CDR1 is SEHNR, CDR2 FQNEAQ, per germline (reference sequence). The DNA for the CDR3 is TGTGCCAGCAGCTCCTACCAGGGGGCGCGATCACCCCTCCACTTT. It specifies CASSSYQGARSPLHF.

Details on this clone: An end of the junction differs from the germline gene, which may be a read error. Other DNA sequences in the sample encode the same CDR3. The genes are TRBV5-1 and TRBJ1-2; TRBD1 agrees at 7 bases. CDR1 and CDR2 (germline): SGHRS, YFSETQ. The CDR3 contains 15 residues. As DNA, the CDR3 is TGCGCTAGCAGCCCTTTCAGGGGGGCGCCTAGGGGCTACACCTTC. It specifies CASSPFRGAPRGYTF.

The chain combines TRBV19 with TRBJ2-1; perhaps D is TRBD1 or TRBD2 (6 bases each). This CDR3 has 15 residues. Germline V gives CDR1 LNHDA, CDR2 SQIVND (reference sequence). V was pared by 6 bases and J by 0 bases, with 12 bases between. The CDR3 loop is CASRLADSSYNEQFF. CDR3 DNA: TGTGCCAGTAGGTTAGCGGACAGCTCCTACAATGAGCAGTTCTTC.

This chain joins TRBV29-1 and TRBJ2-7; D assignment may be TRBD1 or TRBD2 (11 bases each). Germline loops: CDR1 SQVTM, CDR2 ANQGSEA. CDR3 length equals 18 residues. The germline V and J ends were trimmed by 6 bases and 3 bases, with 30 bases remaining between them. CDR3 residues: CSVGGQGAASGRIYEQYF. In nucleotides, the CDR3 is TGCAGCGTGGGAGGACAGGGGGCGGCTAGCGGGAGGATCTACGAGCAGTACTTC.

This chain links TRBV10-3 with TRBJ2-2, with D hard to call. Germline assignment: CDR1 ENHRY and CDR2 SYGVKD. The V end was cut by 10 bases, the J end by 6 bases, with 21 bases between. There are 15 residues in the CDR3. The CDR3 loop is CATVEIDEKAGELFF. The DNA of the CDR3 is TGTGCCACCGTTGAGATAGACGAGAAGGCCGGGGAGCTGTTTTTT.

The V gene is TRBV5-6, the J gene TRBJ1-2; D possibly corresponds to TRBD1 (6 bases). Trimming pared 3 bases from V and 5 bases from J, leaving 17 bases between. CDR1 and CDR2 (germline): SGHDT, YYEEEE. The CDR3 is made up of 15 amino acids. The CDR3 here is CASSSAEGVLYGYTF. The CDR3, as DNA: TGTGCCAGCAGCTCGGCGGAGGGGGTACTGTATGGCTACACCTTC.

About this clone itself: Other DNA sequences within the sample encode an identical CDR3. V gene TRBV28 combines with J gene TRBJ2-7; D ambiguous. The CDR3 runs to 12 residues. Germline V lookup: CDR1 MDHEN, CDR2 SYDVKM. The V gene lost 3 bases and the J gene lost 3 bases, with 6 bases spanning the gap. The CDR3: CASSLGFYEQYF. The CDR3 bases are TGTGCCAGCAGTTTGGGGTTCTACGAGCAGTACTTC.

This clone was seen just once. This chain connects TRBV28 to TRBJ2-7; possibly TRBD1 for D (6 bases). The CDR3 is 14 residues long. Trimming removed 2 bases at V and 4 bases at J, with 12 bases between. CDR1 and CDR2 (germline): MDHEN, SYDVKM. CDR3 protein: CASSLATGLYEQYF. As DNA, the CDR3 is TGTGCCAGCAGTTTAGCAACAGGGTTATACGAGCAGTACTTC.

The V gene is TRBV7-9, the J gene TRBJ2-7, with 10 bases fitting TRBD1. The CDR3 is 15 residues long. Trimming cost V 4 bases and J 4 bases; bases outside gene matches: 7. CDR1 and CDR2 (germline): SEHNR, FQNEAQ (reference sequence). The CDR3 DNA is TGTGCCAGCAGCTCGCCCCCGGGACAGGGGTACGAGCAGTACTTC. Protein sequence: CASSSPPGQGYEQYF.

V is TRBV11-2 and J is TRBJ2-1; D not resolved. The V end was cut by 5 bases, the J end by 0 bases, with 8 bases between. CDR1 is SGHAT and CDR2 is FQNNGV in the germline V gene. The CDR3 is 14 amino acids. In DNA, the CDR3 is TGTGCCAGCAGCGTCGTGGGCTCCTACAATGAGCAGTTCTTC. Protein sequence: CASSVVGSYNEQFF.

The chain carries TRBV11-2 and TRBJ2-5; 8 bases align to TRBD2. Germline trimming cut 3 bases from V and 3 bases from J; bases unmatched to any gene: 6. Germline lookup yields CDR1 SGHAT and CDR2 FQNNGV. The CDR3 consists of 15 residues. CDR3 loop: CASSFWGAGEETQYF. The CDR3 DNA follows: TGTGCCAGCAGCTTCTGGGGAGCGGGAGAAGAGACCCAGTACTTC.

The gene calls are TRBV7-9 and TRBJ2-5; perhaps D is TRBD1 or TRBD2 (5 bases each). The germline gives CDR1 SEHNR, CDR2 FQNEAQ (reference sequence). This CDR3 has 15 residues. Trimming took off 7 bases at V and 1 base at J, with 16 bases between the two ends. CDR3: CASTLLGGAQETQYF. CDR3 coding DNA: TGTGCCAGCACTTTACTAGGTGGGGCCCAAGAGACCCAGTACTTC.

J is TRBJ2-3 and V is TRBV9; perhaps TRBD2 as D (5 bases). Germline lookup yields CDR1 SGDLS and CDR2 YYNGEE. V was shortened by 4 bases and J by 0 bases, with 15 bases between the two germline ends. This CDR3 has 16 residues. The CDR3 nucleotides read TGTGCCAGCAGCCCATTTGGGAGCGGCAGCACAGATACGCAGTATTTT. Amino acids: CASSPFGSGSTDTQYF.

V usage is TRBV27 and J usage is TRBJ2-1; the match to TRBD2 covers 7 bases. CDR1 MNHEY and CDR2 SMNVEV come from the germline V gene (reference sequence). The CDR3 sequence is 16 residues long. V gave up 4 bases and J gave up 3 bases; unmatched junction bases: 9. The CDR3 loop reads CASSSTGTNIYNEQFF. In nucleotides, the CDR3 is TGTGCCAGCAGTTCCACCGGGACTAATATCTACAATGAGCAGTTCTTC.

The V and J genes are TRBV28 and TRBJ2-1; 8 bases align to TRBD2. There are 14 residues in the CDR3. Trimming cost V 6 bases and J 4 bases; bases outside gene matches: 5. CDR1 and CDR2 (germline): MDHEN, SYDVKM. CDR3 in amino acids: CASSWTSYYNEQFF. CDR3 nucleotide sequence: TGTGCCAGCAGCTGGACTAGCTATTACAATGAGCAGTTCTTC.

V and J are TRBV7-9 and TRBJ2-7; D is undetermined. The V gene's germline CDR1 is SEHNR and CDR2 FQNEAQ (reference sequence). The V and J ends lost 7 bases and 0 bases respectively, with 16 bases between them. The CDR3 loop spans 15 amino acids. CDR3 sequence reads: CASTSLLASSYEQYF. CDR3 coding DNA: TGTGCCAGCACATCTTTATTGGCCAGCTCCTACGAGCAGTACTTC.